The 2 T cell receptor beta chains below were found in one sample sequenced in a study of PD-L1 blockade in urothelial cancer. Measured with immunoSEQ multiplex PCR; TCRdb has only the in-frame clones, and not every one. The sample includes about 74,000 clones, 80% to 85% seen only once; the top ten take roughly 4.5%. This specimen consisted of PBMCs, obtained around atezolizumab (anti-PD-L1) treatment. The source of these receptors is an older man with urothelial cancer.

Turning to this clone: Germline is not matched at one junction end, which may reflect a read error. The chain recombines TRBV13 with TRBJ2-7; 8 bases match TRBD2. This CDR3 region has 15 residues. CDR1 and CDR2 (germline): PRHDT, FYEKMQ (reference sequence). Here the CDR3 reads CASSRRSGGFYGQYF. CDR3 sequence (DNA): TGTGCCAGCAGCCGCCGGTCGGGAGGGTTCTACGGGCAGTACTTC.

The rearrangement links TRBV7-2 to TRBJ2-5; 10 bases agree with TRBD2. The germline V gene has CDR1 SGHTA and CDR2 FQGNSA. The CDR3 sequence is 14 residues long. V dropped 1 base and J dropped 7; count of bases not matched to a gene: 3. The CDR3 is CASSLGLAGGTQYF. Here the CDR3 DNA reads TGTGCCAGCAGCTTAGGACTAGCGGGCGGGACCCAGTACTTC.